The clone carrying this T cell receptor beta chain was recorded a few times. As yet, its antigen is unknown. These data are taken from a study of blood T cells in healthy people across ages. Findings and caveats of the study: Estimates based on one million T cells were treated as lower bounds. Unsorted PBMCs ruled out conclusive naive versus antigen-experienced comparison. It was the long-lived donors that had more naive CD4+ cells and higher diversity than aged donors.

Using a J-beta primer mix together with a sample-barcoded 5' primer, a second PCR was run for roughly 6 to 11 cycles. A 12-random-nucleotide template-switch adaptor tagged each cDNA molecule. In TCRdb, the 5' RACE reads were re-called with MiXCR into one record per CDR3 protein. The data show approximately 880,000 distinct CDR3 sequences, under 50% seen once. The CDR3 spans 15 residues. Germline loops: CDR1 LGHNA, CDR2 YSLEER. Sample: blood. This sequence was found in a man aged 30 to 45 in good health. The rearrangement joins TRBV4-3 to TRBJ2-5; D might be TRBD1 (5 bases). Gene TRBJ2-7 matches the end of the DNA better, so the J call may be wrong. The CDR3 sequence is CASSQEWGRKYEQYF. As DNA, the CDR3 is TGCGCCAGCAGCCAAGAATGGGGCAGGAAGTACGAGCAGTACTTC.